Listed below are T cell receptor beta chains from one sample, sequenced in a study of shared clonotypes between healthy human individuals. Profiled with immunoSEQ multiplex PCR; TCRdb holds only in-frame clones, not every one. Of about 990,000 clones in the sample, 75% to 85% were seen once. Sequencing was done on a sample of memory CD4+ T cells from PBMCs. Every receptor here comes from a man in his late teens or twenties in good health. Some clones in this sample may be carry-over from other donors' samples. The CDR3 runs from the conserved cysteine through the conserved F or W. D genes are given only for firm matches. For some rows the clone size is stated as once, few or many, or as a class when expanded; others skip it.

d_gene: -
abundance: -
j_gene: TRBJ1-4
v_gene: TRBV7-8
CDR3nt: TGTGCCAGCAGCTTCGGCTGGTTAAATGAAAAACTGTTTTTT
CDR3aa: CASSFGWLNEKLFF

d_gene: -
abundance: -
j_gene: TRBJ2-5
v_gene: TRBV18
CDR3nt: TGTGCCAGCTCATTCGGACTTTTAGAGACCCAGTACTTC
CDR3aa: CASSFGLLETQYF

d_gene: TRBD1
abundance: once
j_gene: TRBJ2-7
v_gene: TRBV28
CDR3nt: TGTGCCAGCACGGGACAGGGTCCCTACGAGCAGTACTTC
CDR3aa: CASTGQGPYEQYF

d_gene: -
abundance: -
j_gene: TRBJ2-4
v_gene: TRBV16
CDR3nt: TGTGCCAGCAGCCAATTGGACGGGGACATTCAGTACTTC
CDR3aa: CASSQLDGDIQYF

d_gene: -
abundance: -
j_gene: TRBJ2-5
v_gene: TRBV7-3
CDR3nt: TGTGCCAGCAGCTTAGGCAGGGGTCCCCAAGAGACCCAGTACTTC
CDR3aa: CASSLGRGPQETQYF

d_gene: -
abundance: once
j_gene: TRBJ2-7
v_gene: TRBV2
CDR3nt: TGTGCCAGCAACTTTAGGCGGGAGCAGTACTTC
CDR3aa: CASNFRREQYF

d_gene: TRBD2
abundance: -
j_gene: TRBJ2-1
v_gene: TRBV10-3
CDR3nt: TGTGCCATCAGTGACCCACTAGCGGGGGCTTACAATGAGCAGTTCTTC
CDR3aa: CAISDPLAGAYNEQFF

d_gene: TRBD1
abundance: -
j_gene: TRBJ1-2
v_gene: TRBV5-1
CDR3nt: TGCGCCAGCAGCTATGTTACCGGGACAGGGGAAAGTGGCTACACCTTC
CDR3aa: CASSYVTGTGESGYTF

d_gene: -
abundance: once
j_gene: TRBJ1-4
v_gene: TRBV7-6
CDR3nt: TGTGCCAGCAGCTTAGCGCTCGCCGAGGGAAAACTGTTTTTT
CDR3aa: CASSLALAEGKLFF

d_gene: TRBD1
abundance: -
j_gene: TRBJ1-1
v_gene: TRBV30
CDR3nt: TGTGCCTGGAGTGTGCGGGACAGGGAGAACACTGAAGCTTTCTTT
CDR3aa: CAWSVRDRENTEAFF

d_gene: -
abundance: few
j_gene: TRBJ2-4
v_gene: TRBV9
CDR3nt: TGTGCCAGCAGCTTAGGGACTGAGCAAAACATTCAGTACTTC
CDR3aa: CASSLGTEQNIQYF

d_gene: -
abundance: -
j_gene: TRBJ1-2
v_gene: TRBV5-6
CDR3nt: TGTGCCAGCAGCGAGGACTTATATGGCTACACCTTC
CDR3aa: CASSEDLYGYTF

d_gene: TRBD1
abundance: -
j_gene: TRBJ2-3
v_gene: TRBV2
CDR3nt: TGTGCCAGCAGTGAACAGGGGGCTAGCACAGATACGCAGTATTTT
CDR3aa: CASSEQGASTDTQYF

d_gene: -
abundance: -
j_gene: TRBJ1-2
v_gene: TRBV19
CDR3nt: TGTGCCAGTAGTTTTAGGTCCAACTATGGCTACACCTTC
CDR3aa: CASSFRSNYGYTF

d_gene: -
abundance: -
j_gene: TRBJ2-2
v_gene: TRBV4-1
CDR3nt: TGCGCCAGCAGCCAATCAATTGGGAGGGAGCTGTTTTTT
CDR3aa: CASSQSIGRELFF

d_gene: -
abundance: once
j_gene: TRBJ2-3
v_gene: TRBV9
CDR3nt: TGTGCCAGCAGCTCCCCAGGTGGGAGAAAGGCGCAGTATTTT
CDR3aa: CASSSPGGRKAQYF

d_gene: -
abundance: -
j_gene: TRBJ2-5
v_gene: TRBV30
CDR3nt: TGTGCCTGGAGTGTTGGTTGGGGCTACGAGACCCAGTACTTC
CDR3aa: CAWSVGWGYETQYF

d_gene: -
abundance: -
j_gene: TRBJ2-5
v_gene: TRBV23-1
CDR3nt: TGCGCCAGCAGTCAATCTGGGACCGAGGGGTATCAAGAGACCCAGTACTTC
CDR3aa: CASSQSGTEGYQETQYF

d_gene: TRBD2
abundance: -
j_gene: TRBJ2-2
v_gene: TRBV19
CDR3nt: TGTGCCTCGAGGACTAGCGGGACCGGGGAGCTGTTTTTT
CDR3aa: CASRTSGTGELFF

d_gene: -
abundance: -
j_gene: TRBJ2-7
v_gene: TRBV2
CDR3nt: TGTGCCAGCAGTCCTCCTTTTCTTACGTACGAGCAGTACTTC
CDR3aa: CASSPPFLTYEQYF

d_gene: TRBD1
abundance: -
j_gene: TRBJ1-2
v_gene: TRBV27
CDR3nt: TGTGCCAGCAGCTCATTAGGGGCAGGGGGGTATGGCTACACCTTC
CDR3aa: CASSSLGAGGYGYTF

d_gene: -
abundance: -
j_gene: TRBJ1-2
v_gene: TRBV9
CDR3nt: TGTGCCAGCAGCGTAGCTAGTGGAGGGGGTCCCTACTATGGCTACACCTTC
CDR3aa: CASSVASGGGPYYGYTF

d_gene: -
abundance: -
j_gene: TRBJ2-1
v_gene: TRBV29-1
CDR3nt: TGCAGCGTTGCTACGGACGGATACTCCTACAATGAGCAGTTCTTC
CDR3aa: CSVATDGYSYNEQFF

d_gene: -
abundance: -
j_gene: TRBJ1-5
v_gene: TRBV9
CDR3nt: TGTGCCAGCAGCGTAGACGACAGGAATCAGCCCCAGCATTTT
CDR3aa: CASSVDDRNQPQHF

d_gene: -
abundance: -
j_gene: TRBJ2-7
v_gene: TRBV2
CDR3nt: TGTGCCAGCAGCGTCACAGGGACCCTCTATGAGCAGTACTTC
CDR3aa: CASSVTGTLYEQYF

d_gene: TRBD2
abundance: -
j_gene: TRBJ2-3
v_gene: TRBV5-1
CDR3nt: TGCGCCAGCAGCTTGGCCAGACTAGCGGGCACAGATACGCAGTATTTT
CDR3aa: CASSLARLAGTDTQYF

d_gene: -
abundance: -
j_gene: TRBJ1-1
v_gene: TRBV10-3
CDR3nt: TGTGCCACCCAGATACAGGGAACTGCGAACACTGAAGCTTTCTTT
CDR3aa: CATQIQGTANTEAFF

d_gene: -
abundance: -
j_gene: TRBJ1-2
v_gene: TRBV27
CDR3nt: TGTGCCAGCAGTTTGGGGGGTAGTTACTATGGCTACACCTTC
CDR3aa: CASSLGGSYYGYTF

d_gene: TRBD1
abundance: -
j_gene: TRBJ2-5
v_gene: TRBV5-1
CDR3nt: TGCGCCAGCAGCTTGGACAGGGGCGTACAAGAGACCCAGTACTTC
CDR3aa: CASSLDRGVQETQYF

d_gene: -
abundance: -
j_gene: TRBJ1-1
v_gene: TRBV5-8
CDR3nt: TGTGCCAGCAGCTTGACTCCGGGGAACACTGAAGCTTTCTTT
CDR3aa: CASSLTPGNTEAFF

d_gene: TRBD2
abundance: few
j_gene: TRBJ2-7
v_gene: TRBV5-1
CDR3nt: TGCGCCAGCAGCTTGAGCGGGAATACCTACGAGCAGTACTTC
CDR3aa: CASSLSGNTYEQYF

d_gene: TRBD2
abundance: -
j_gene: TRBJ2-2
v_gene: TRBV11-2
CDR3nt: TGTGCCAGCAGCTCTTTAGCGGGAGGGCCCCCCGGGGAGCTGTTTTTT
CDR3aa: CASSSLAGGPPGELFF